These 21 T cell receptor beta chains were sequenced from one sample in a study of T cell repertoires and Cas9 in healthy adults (dated by TCRdb to about 2018). The library came from the immunoSEQ multiplex PCR assay. This immuneACCESS table, as held by TCRdb, lists in-frame sequences with V and J called but not all clones. Of the missing ones, under half trace to an unresolved V gene in checked studies; the others have no known cause. Across this sample there are about 14,000 clones, with 80% to 90% seen only once. The ten largest clones add up to about 1.6% of the sample. Sample: Tregs (CD4+, CD25+, CD127-, CD137-, CD154-) from PBMCs; culture status not recorded. These receptors were obtained from a human donor in good health.

This clone was seen a few times. The V gene is TRBV19, the J gene TRBJ1-1; D remains unclear. This CDR3 spans 12 amino acids. Per germline, CDR1 LNHDA and CDR2 SQIVND (reference sequence). V lost 5 bases, J lost 1 base, and 5 bases lay in between. The CDR3 reads CASSYPNTEAFF. CDR3 DNA sequence: TGTGCCAGTAGTTACCCGAACACTGAAGCTTTCTTT.

This rearrangement joins TRBV11-1 to TRBJ2-3; TRBD2 matches at 8 bases. Germline V gene data show CDR1 as SGHAT and CDR2 as FQDESV (reference sequence). V gave up 1 base and J gave up 1 base; unmatched junction bases: 10. The CDR3 has 18 residues. CDR3 amino acids: CASSLGVFQRGRTDTQYF. In DNA form, the CDR3 reads TGTGCCAGCAGCTTAGGTGTCTTTCAGCGGGGGCGCACAGATACGCAGTATTTT.

This chain joins TRBV7-9 and TRBJ2-3, with D hard to call. This CDR3 has 16 residues. The V gene lost 1 base and the J gene lost 2 bases, with 13 bases spanning the gap. Germline assignment: CDR1 SEHNR and CDR2 FQNEAQ (reference sequence). The CDR3, as DNA: TGTGCCAGCAGCTTAGTCGTTGTTAGCATCACAGATACGCAGTATTTT. It is translated as CASSLVVVSITDTQYF. The full variable domain, with the rest looked up from reference TRBV7-9 and TRBJ2-3, is DTGVSQNPRHKITKRGQNVTFRCDPISEHNRLYWYRQTLGQGPEFLTYFQNEAQLEKSRLLSDRFSAERPKGSFSTLEIQRTEQGDSAMYLCASSLVVVSITDTQYFGPGTRLTVL.

The gene calls are TRBV9 and TRBJ2-3, with D unclear. CDR1 is SGDLS and CDR2 is YYNGEE in the germline V gene. V shed 5 bases and J shed 2 bases, with 9 bases lying between them. The CDR3 is 13 amino acids. CDR3 coding DNA: TGTGCCAGCAGTTTACTCCCCACAGATACGCAGTATTTT. As protein: CASSLLPTDTQYF.

The chain employs TRBV11-2 and TRBJ1-5; TRBD1 is a possible D gene (6 bases). V was shortened by 1 base and J by 4 bases, with 11 bases between the two germline ends. The CDR3 is 15 residues long. Germline V gives CDR1 SGHAT, CDR2 FQNNGV. The DNA for the CDR3 is TGTGCCAGCAGCTTAGGCTCACAGGGTAATCAGCCCCAGCATTTT. Protein: CASSLGSQGNQPQHF.

The J gene is TRBJ2-3, the V gene TRBV28; D is perhaps TRBD2 (6 bases). This CDR3 has 13 amino acids. Germline V CDR1 and CDR2: MDHEN, SYDVKM. Between the trimmed V and J ends, which lost 4 bases and 4 bases, there was a span of 9 bases. The CDR3 nucleotides are TGTGCCAGCAGTTGGGACTGGGCAGATACGCAGTATTTT. It codes for CASSWDWADTQYF.

The chain employs TRBV4-3 and TRBJ1-6; D perhaps matches TRBD1 (5 bases). V lost 0 bases to trimming and J lost 6 bases, with 9 bases between them. Germline V lookup: CDR1 LGHNA, CDR2 YSLEER. The CDR3 runs to 15 residues. The DNA of the CDR3 is TGCGCCAGCAGCCAAGACGGCAGGGTTAATTCACCCCTCCACTTT. It specifies CASSQDGRVNSPLHF.

This chain links TRBV7-2 with TRBJ2-4; D unresolved. The germline V gene has CDR1 SGHTA and CDR2 FQGNSA. The V end lost 5 bases, the J end lost 0 bases, and 11 bases lay between the germline ends. The CDR3 has 15 residues. CDR3 bases: TGTGCCAGCAGCACCCTGGGAATAGCCAAAAACATTCAGTACTTC. The encoded protein is CASSTLGIAKNIQYF.

The V call is TRBV13, the J call TRBJ2-1; possible D gene TRBD2, 5 bases. Germline CDR1 PRHDT, CDR2 FYEKMQ (reference sequence). Deletions cut 0 bases from V and 2 bases from J, with 14 bases between. The CDR3 is 17 amino acids. The CDR3 sequence: CASSLGINIGAYNEQFF. CDR3 DNA sequence: TGTGCCAGCAGCTTAGGCATCAACATCGGGGCCTACAATGAGCAGTTCTTC.

V and J are TRBV2 and TRBJ1-2, with TRBD1 matching 7 bases. Germline V gene data show CDR1 as SNHLY and CDR2 as FYNNEI. With 3 bases clipped from V and 8 bases from J, the junction kept 6 bases outside the gene matches. The CDR3 extends over 13 amino acids. For the CDR3, the DNA is TGTGCCAGCAGTGAGACAGGGATCTACGGCTACACCTTC. Translated, it gives CASSETGIYGYTF.

The chain uses TRBV7-9 and TRBJ2-1; D possibly corresponds to TRBD2 (7 bases). With 4 bases removed from V and 0 bases from J, the gap between germline ends came to 22 bases. This CDR3 spans 19 amino acids. The V gene's germline CDR1 is SEHNR and CDR2 FQNEAQ (reference sequence). The CDR3 sequence: CASSSTPFGGALSYNEQFF. The CDR3 DNA follows: TGTGCCAGCAGCTCTACCCCCTTTGGGGGGGCCCTCTCCTACAATGAGCAGTTCTTC.

The chain recombines TRBV19 with TRBJ1-5; the D gene is possibly TRBD1 (6 bases). Germline V lookup: CDR1 LNHDA, CDR2 SQIVND (reference sequence). Trimming left V 6 bases short and J 4 bases short, with 10 bases between. This CDR3 is built from 13 residues. The CDR3 DNA is TGTGCCAGTAGCCTACAGGGAAATCAGCCCCAGCATTTT. As protein: CASSLQGNQPQHF.

Only a few counts were recorded for this clone. The V call is TRBV5-4, the J call TRBJ1-4; no reliable D call. Trimming removed 2 bases from V and 10 bases from J, with 9 bases in between. CDR1 and CDR2 (germline): SGHNT, YYREEE (reference sequence). This CDR3 contains 12 residues. The CDR3 protein is CASSLVDGKLFF. The CDR3, as DNA: TGTGCCAGCAGCTTAGTCGATGGAAAACTGTTTTTT.

This clone has just one count. The chain combines TRBV5-4 with TRBJ2-5; 8 bases map to TRBD2. Germline CDR1 is SGHNT and CDR2 is YYREEE (reference sequence). With 1 base clipped from V and 3 bases from J, the junction kept 2 bases outside the gene matches. CDR3 length: 14 amino acids. CDR3 in DNA: TGTGCCAGCAGCTTGAAGCGGGGGAAAGAGACCCAGTACTTC. Protein product: CASSLKRGKETQYF.

The chain joins TRBV6-1 to TRBJ1-5; D ambiguous. The CDR3 runs 15 residues. The V gene's germline CDR1 is MNHNS and CDR2 SASEGT. Trimming removed 5 bases from V and 2 bases from J, with 13 bases in between. DNA of the CDR3: TGTGCCAGCAGTACGGACGGTATTGGCAATCAGCCCCAGCATTTT. It specifies CASSTDGIGNQPQHF.

This chain links TRBV5-5 with TRBJ2-7; 10 nucleotides line up with TRBD1. CDR3 length equals 16 residues. J was trimmed by 3 bases and V by 0 bases; bases with no gene match: 6. Germline CDR1 reads SGHKS; CDR2 reads YYEKEE (reference sequence). In nucleotides, the CDR3 is TGTGCCAGCAGCTTGGCCCCAGGGGACAGGGGCTACGAGCAGTACTTC. The encoded protein is CASSLAPGDRGYEQYF.

The chain uses TRBV11-3 and TRBJ1-2; D uncertain. V was clipped by 6 bases and J by 7 bases, with 15 bases between them. Germline V gene lookup returns CDR1 SGHNT and CDR2 YENEEA. CDR3 length: 13 residues. This CDR3 reads CASRGNSGVGYTF. In nucleotides, the CDR3 is TGTGCCAGCAGAGGGAACTCAGGAGTTGGCTACACCTTC.

The chain carries TRBV27 and TRBJ1-5; D gene unclear. Germline CDR1 and CDR2: MNHEY and SMNVEV (reference sequence). CDR3 length: 15 residues. Deletions cut 5 bases from V and 3 bases from J, with 14 bases between. CDR3 loop: CASSPLGPLNQPQHF. The DNA of the CDR3 is TGTGCCAGCAGTCCGCTCGGGCCCCTCAATCAGCCCCAGCATTTT.

This chain uses TRBV6-5 with TRBJ1-3; perhaps TRBD1 as D (5 bases). The CDR3 length is 12 residues. The germline CDR1 and CDR2 sequences are MNHEY and SVGAGI. Trimming cost V 5 bases and J 8 bases, with 10 bases left between them. The CDR3 coding sequence is TGTGCCAGCAGTCCAGGGAGCGACACCATATATTTT. Amino acids: CASSPGSDTIYF.

This rearrangement joins TRBV28 to TRBJ1-5; D unclear. V lost 5 bases and J 1 base, leaving 9 bases between the germline ends. This CDR3 is built from 14 residues. Germline CDR1 is MDHEN and CDR2 is SYDVKM. The CDR3 here is CASSLSDSNQPQHF. The CDR3 region has the DNA TGTGCCAGCAGTCTAAGCGACAGCAATCAGCCCCAGCATTTT.

The chain employs TRBV28 and TRBJ2-5; no reliable D call. Per germline, CDR1 MDHEN and CDR2 SYDVKM. V lost 0 bases to trimming and J lost 5 bases, with 7 bases between them. The CDR3 contains 13 residues. The CDR3 reads CASSLWKRETQYF. CDR3 DNA: TGTGCCAGCAGTTTATGGAAGAGGGAGACCCAGTACTTC.